Below, one TCR beta chain is given with its context. The sample comes from a study of blood T cell repertoires in COVID-19. Here immunoSEQ multiplex PCR was the method, and the copy in TCRdb shows in-frame clones only, minus some. This sample has 100,000 to 150,000 clones, with about 88% found just once. V was trimmed by 7 bases and J by 6 bases, leaving 16 bases between them. Germline V gene lookup returns CDR1 MDHEN and CDR2 SYDVKM. The CDR3 sequence is 14 residues long. The sample was peripheral blood. This chain links TRBV28 with TRBJ1-5, with D hard to call. The receptor was derived from a woman older than 75 with acute or convalescent COVID-19. DNA for the CDR3: TGTGCCAGCACCGCCGACGGGAGGAGTCAGCCCCAGCATTTT. This translates into CASTADGRSQPQHF.